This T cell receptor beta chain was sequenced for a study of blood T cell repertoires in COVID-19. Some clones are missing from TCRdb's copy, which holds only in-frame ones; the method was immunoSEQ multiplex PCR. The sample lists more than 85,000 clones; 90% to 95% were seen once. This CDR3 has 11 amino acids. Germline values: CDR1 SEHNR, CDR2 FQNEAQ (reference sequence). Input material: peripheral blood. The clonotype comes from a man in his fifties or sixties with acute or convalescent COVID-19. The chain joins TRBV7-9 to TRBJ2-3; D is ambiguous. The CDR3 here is CAAGREDTQYF. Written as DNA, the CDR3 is TGTGCGGCAGGCCGCGAAGATACGCAGTATTTT.